The sequence of this TCR beta chain was determined in a study of blood T cells in healthy people across ages. The length of the CDR3 is 15 residues. The ends were cut back, 2 bases at V and 6 bases at J, with 13 bases in the middle. Germline V CDR1 and CDR2: MNHEY, SMNVEV (reference sequence). This clonotype has a handful of counts. The antigen is not known. A sample-barcoded 5' primer and a J-beta primer mix were used in a second PCR of roughly 6 to 11 cycles. TCRdb reprocessed the 5' RACE reads via MiXCR and lists one record per CDR3 protein. Of more than 450,000 distinct CDR3 sequences listed, about 29% are singletons. General study points: In long-lived donors, naive CD4+ cell counts and diversity exceeded those of aged donors.

The data were also submitted as part of a second study, on T cells of mothers and their children.

The V call is TRBV27, the J call TRBJ1-4; tentatively, D is TRBD1 (6 bases). Sample: blood. The receptor's source is a boy aged 2 to 10 in good health. The DNA of the CDR3 is TGTGCCAGCAGTTTAGAGACAGGCGCTTATGAAAAACTGTTTTTT. Translated, it gives CASSLETGAYEKLFF.